These 5 T cell receptor beta chains were all obtained from the same sample, sequenced in a study of blood T cell repertoires in COVID-19. This table comes from immunoSEQ multiplex PCR, and its TCRdb copy is limited to in-frame clones, with some not included. The repertoire includes 200,000 to 250,000 clones, around 80% of them detected once, and about 10% sits in the top ten. The specimen sequenced was peripheral blood. The receptors stem from a woman of 80 years or more with COVID-19, enrolled during active disease.

The CDR3 protein is CASSEFRTDTDTQYF. The CDR3 region has the DNA TGTGCCAGCAGTGAATTTCGGACTGACACAGATACGCAGTATTTT. The rearrangement uses TRBV25-1 and TRBJ2-3; weak D call: TRBD2 (5 bases). CDR1 MGHDK and CDR2 SYGVNS come from the germline V gene. The V end was cut by 1 base, the J end by 2 bases, with 10 bases between. The CDR3 extends over 15 amino acids.

The CDR3 is CASSQGTEAFF. The CDR3 DNA sequence: TGTGCCAGCAGTCAGGGAACTGAAGCTTTCTTT. This chain uses TRBV6-2 or TRBV6-3 with TRBJ1-1; maybe TRBD1 (5 bases). The germline V gene encodes CDR1 MNHEY and CDR2 SVGEGT. V lost 5 bases to trimming and J lost 5 bases, with 6 bases between them. The CDR3 has 11 residues.

This clone was recorded once. V is TRBV15 and J is TRBJ2-5, with TRBD2 matching 7 bases. With V trimmed by 1 base and J by 4 bases, 6 bases remained unmatched. Per the germline V gene, CDR1 is LNHNV and CDR2 is YYDKDF (reference sequence). The CDR3 sequence is 15 residues long. The CDR3 DNA is TGTGCCACCAGCAGAGGGGAGGGGAACACAGAGACCCAGTACTTC. Its translation: CATSRGEGNTETQYF.

The V call is TRBV6-5, the J call TRBJ1-2; weak D call: TRBD1 (6 bases). Germline V CDR1 and CDR2: MNHEY, SVGAGI. The CDR3 extends over 13 amino acids. The V end lost 5 bases, the J end lost 2 bases, and 9 bases lay between the germline ends. DNA of the CDR3: TGTGCCAGCAGTACTACAGGGAACTATGGCTACACCTTC. This translates into CASSTTGNYGYTF.

The rearrangement joins TRBV6-5 to TRBJ1-2; D unresolved. Looked up from germline, CDR1 is MNHEY and CDR2 is SVGAGI. This CDR3 is 15 amino acids long. Trimming shortened V by 5 bases and J by 8 bases, and 21 bases separated the two germline ends. CDR3 DNA: TGTGCCAGCAGTCCTACGGGTCACGTCTTCGGAGGCTACACCTTC. This sequence encodes CASSPTGHVFGGYTF.